Below, 15 T cell receptor beta chains from the same sample are listed, as sequenced in a study of PD-1 blockade in classical Hodgkin lymphoma. Every patient had relapsed following autologous stem cell transplantation, and cohorts differed in brentuximab vedotin exposure. Libraries were prepared by immunoSEQ multiplex PCR; TCRdb keeps only in-frame clonotypes and omits some of them. Among 13,000 or so clones listed, 82% were seen once. Sequencing used peripheral blood mononuclear cells (PBMCs), obtained at baseline. Receptors originate from a human donor with classical Hodgkin lymphoma.

The chain employs TRBV28 and TRBJ2-7, with TRBD2 matching 13 bases. After removal of 6 bases from V and 10 bases from J, the junction contained 9 bases not matched to a gene. This CDR3 comprises 14 residues. Germline V gene lookup returns CDR1 MDHEN and CDR2 SYDVKM. The CDR3 protein is CASRLGLAGDKQYF. In nucleotides, the CDR3 is TGTGCCAGCAGATTAGGACTAGCGGGAGATAAACAGTACTTC.

The table lists this clone with a count of one. The rearrangement links TRBV5-8 to TRBJ2-3, with 9 bases that match TRBD1. V shed 0 bases and J 0 bases; nucleotides not matched to a gene: 2. Germline values: CDR1 SGHTS, CDR2 YDEGEE. This CDR3 region has 16 residues. The CDR3 DNA follows: TGTGCCAGCAGCTTGGACAGGGGGCGAAGCACAGATACGCAGTATTTT. Its protein is CASSLDRGRSTDTQYF.

This chain connects TRBV21-1 to TRBJ2-1; the table's D gene call, TRBD1, was not cross checked with the DNA. TRBV21-1 is marked as a pseudogene. This CDR3 spans 15 amino acids. In DNA form, the CDR3 reads TGTGCCAGCAGCAATCGGCGGATCAGGGACAATGAGCAGTTCTTC. It specifies CASSNRRIRDNEQFF.

The J gene is TRBJ1-1, the V gene TRBV27; TRBD1 aligns across 9 bases. CDR3 length: 16 amino acids. The V gene's germline CDR1 is MNHEY and CDR2 SMNVEV (reference sequence). With V trimmed by 5 bases and J by 6 bases, 13 bases remained unmatched. CDR3 in amino acids: CASSPAMGQGIPEAFF. The CDR3 nucleotides are TGTGCCAGCAGTCCCGCTATGGGACAGGGTATCCCTGAAGCTTTCTTT.

The V and J genes are TRBV4-3 and TRBJ1-6, with TRBD1 identical over 7 bases. CDR3 length: 16 amino acids. Germline V gives CDR1 LGHNA, CDR2 YSLEER. After removal of 0 bases from V and 4 bases from J, the junction contained 3 bases not matched to a gene. The CDR3: CASSQDQTGYNSPLHF. The CDR3 DNA reads as TGCGCCAGCAGCCAAGACCAGACAGGGTATAATTCACCCCTCCACTTT.

The chain joins TRBV28 to TRBJ1-4, with a tentative D call TRBD1 (5 bases). V was pared by 8 bases and J by 0 bases, with 19 bases between. Germline values: CDR1 MDHEN, CDR2 SYDVKM. This CDR3 is 17 amino acids long. The CDR3 DNA reads TGTGCCAGCGCCTTAGGCAGGGCCTATGCAACTAATGAAAAACTGTTTTTT. It encodes CASALGRAYATNEKLFF.

This rearrangement joins TRBV4-1 to TRBJ2-7; 10 nucleotides align to TRBD1. The trim removed 4 bases at V and 5 bases at J, leaving 8 bases unmatched. Germline CDR1 is MGHRA and CDR2 is YSYEKL. The CDR3 length is 15 residues. CDR3 coding DNA: TGCGCCAGCAGCCTCCTTCAGACAGGGGGCGACGAGCAGTACTTC. Translating gives CASSLLQTGGDEQYF.

A few counts support this clone. This chain connects TRBV19 to TRBJ1-2; 11 bases line up with TRBD1. The junction had 4 bases not matched to a gene; V was cut back by 6 bases and J by 4 bases. From germline, CDR1 is LNHDA and CDR2 SQIVND (reference sequence). This CDR3 comprises 14 residues. The CDR3 region has the DNA TGTGCCAGTAGGAGGGACAGGGGGTCCTATGGCTACACCTTC. It yields the protein CASRRDRGSYGYTF.

This sequence joins TRBV4-1 and TRBJ2-5; TRBD2 agrees at 8 bases. With 4 bases clipped from V and 2 bases from J, the junction kept 12 bases outside the gene matches. Germline CDR1 and CDR2: MGHRA and YSYEKL. This CDR3 region has 17 residues. The CDR3 sequence: CASSLLGLEVVQETQYF. The DNA of the CDR3 is TGCGCCAGCAGCCTCCTGGGACTAGAGGTCGTACAAGAGACCCAGTACTTC.

This clone turned up a few times. The chain uses TRBV21-1 and TRBJ2-7; the table assigns TRBD2, which was not confirmed against the DNA. TRBV21-1 is assigned pseudogene status. The CDR3 is made up of 15 amino acids. The CDR3 DNA is TGTGCCAGCAGCGCGGGATGGGCCCTCTCCTACGAGCAGTACTTC. As protein: CASSAGWALSYEQYF.

This clone has only one observation. The chain is built from TRBV9 and TRBJ2-7; D uncertain. This CDR3 comprises 13 residues. Trimming cost V 3 bases and J 6 bases, with 13 bases left between them. Germline-derived CDR1 and CDR2 are SGDLS and YYNGEE. As DNA, the CDR3 is TGTGCCAGCAGCGGGACCCCTCTGGGCGAGCAGTACTTC. Protein sequence: CASSGTPLGEQYF.

The chain combines TRBV7-6 with TRBJ1-1, with D perhaps matching TRBD1 (6 bases). This CDR3 has 13 amino acids. Germline loops: CDR1 SGHVS, CDR2 FNYEAQ. The germline V and J ends were trimmed by 5 bases and 2 bases, with 9 bases remaining between them. The CDR3 nucleotides are TGTGCCAGCAGCGCCGGGGGCAACACTGAAGCTTTCTTT. Translation: CASSAGGNTEAFF.

The V call is TRBV5-1, the J call TRBJ1-1, with 7 bases fitting TRBD1. This CDR3 has 14 amino acids. Germline assignment: CDR1 SGHRS and CDR2 YFSETQ. After removal of 5 bases from V and 4 bases from J, the junction contained 8 bases not matched to a gene. CDR3 coding DNA: TGCGCCAGCAGTAGACAGGGAGAACGCACTGAAGCTTTCTTT. Translation: CASSRQGERTEAFF.

The CDR3 DNA follows: TGTGCCAGCAGCTTGAGAATCTGGGTTCCTCCTAACTATGGCTACACCTTC. Its protein is CASSLRIWVPPNYGYTF. The V and J genes are TRBV5-6 and TRBJ1-2; no clear D gene. V was trimmed by 1 base and J by 0 bases, leaving 16 bases between them. Germline loops: CDR1 SGHDT, CDR2 YYEEEE. CDR3 length: 17 residues.

This sequence joins TRBV12-5 and TRBJ2-1, with 13 bases lining up with TRBD2. In germline, CDR1 is LGHNT, CDR2 FRNRAP. V was clipped by 2 bases and J by 7 bases; unmatched bases: 8. CDR3 length: 17 residues. CDR3 nucleotides: TGTGCTAGTGGTTTGAGTCAAACTAGCGGGGGGGCGAATGAGCAGTTCTTC. It is translated as CASGLSQTSGGANEQFF.